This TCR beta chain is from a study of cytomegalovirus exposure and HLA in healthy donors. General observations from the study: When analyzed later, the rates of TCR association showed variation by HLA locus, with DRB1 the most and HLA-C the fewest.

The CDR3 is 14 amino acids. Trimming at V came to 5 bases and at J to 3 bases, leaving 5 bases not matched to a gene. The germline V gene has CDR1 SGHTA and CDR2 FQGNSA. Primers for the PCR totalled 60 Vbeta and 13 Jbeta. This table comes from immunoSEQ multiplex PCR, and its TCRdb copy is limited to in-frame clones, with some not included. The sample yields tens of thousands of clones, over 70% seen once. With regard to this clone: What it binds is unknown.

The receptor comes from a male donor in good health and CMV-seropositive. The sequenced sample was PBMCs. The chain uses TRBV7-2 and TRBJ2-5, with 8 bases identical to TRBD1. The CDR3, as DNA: TGTGCCAGCAGCCTCTGGACAGGGAAAGAGACCCAGTACTTC. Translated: CASSLWTGKETQYF.